Reported below is one T cell receptor (beta chain). The table lists this clonotype with a few counts. Its target antigen remains unknown. Base qualities were left out, and no much larger clone turns up one base away. The library came from PCR. The reads were generated on an Illumina HiSeq 2500. TCR libraries were prepared with molecular barcoding, using unique molecular identifiers to normalize TCRbeta repertoire quantification. Clones were called with MiXCR by TCRdb after fastp trimmed the public reads at Q25, and only in-frame beta chains were retained. Each entry is one CDR3 protein sequence, shown with its most common DNA and genes. The sample table lists hundreds of thousands of distinct CDR3 sequences, approximately 20% of them with a count of one. Jointly, the top ten make up about 3.1% of the sample. The data were taken from a study of T-cell reconstitution after alpha-beta-depleted transplantation in children (TCRdb year 2016). Concerning the study at large: The study quantitatively tracked T-cell immune reconstitution after TCRalphabeta/CD19-depleted allogeneic hematopoietic cell transplantation in children using TCR repertoire profiling.

The CDR3 goes from the cysteine to the phenylalanine over 14 residues. CDR3 DNA only is kept here, 42 bases in frame from base 1. Trimming takes 6 bases off V and 6 bases off J; junction bases not matched to a gene: 10. This TCR derives from a human donor who donated a stem cell graft to a child with acute lymphoblastic leukemia. Recombination linked TRBV12-3 or TRBV12-4 to TRBJ1-2; TRBD1 matches 7 bases in the middle. This material consisted of PBMCs from the stem cell graft donor, taken from the stem cell graft. The CDR3 region has the sequence CASSRTQGVDGYTF. The nucleotide sequence is given as TGTGCCAGCAGCCGCACTCAGGGGGTTGATGGCTACACCTTC.